This TCR beta chain was identified during a study of shared clonotypes between healthy human individuals. Looked up from germline, CDR1 is MDHEN and CDR2 is SYDVKM. CDR3 size: 12 residues. Trimming took 6 bases from V and 5 from J, leaving 7 bases between them. Measured with immunoSEQ multiplex PCR; TCRdb has only the in-frame clones, and not every one. The sample holds 2 million to 2.5 million clones, roughly 93% seen once. With regard to this clone: The same CDR3 is also encoded by other DNA sequences in this sample.

This chain links TRBV28 with TRBJ1-4; possible D gene TRBD1, 5 bases. This TCR was sampled from a man aged 18 to 30 in good health. Some clones in this sample may be carry-over from other donors' samples. Sequencing was done on a sample of naive CD4+ T cells from PBMCs. Indicated subset: CD45RA+ positively selected. CDR3 nucleotides: TGTGCCAGCAGGGGGGGGAATGAAAAACTGTTTTTT. Its protein is CASRGGNEKLFF.